The 6 T cell receptor beta chains given below trace back to one sample, sequenced in a study of human T cells and chemical hapten exposure. Time point described: patch test 1, 2 weeks after DPC sensitization. As for treatment: therapeutic diphenylcyclopropenone sensitization with weekly scalp DPC. Using its own MiXCR run on the RACE reads, TCRdb lists one record per CDR3 protein. The sample holds some 400,000 distinct CDR3 sequences, approximately 5.1% seen once. The material was whole blood, obtained in connection with sensitization to the hapten diphenylcyclopropenone (DPC). These TCRs come from a woman in her forties or fifties with alopecia areata. Some clones in this sample may be carry-over from other donors' samples.

This clonotype was counted ten times or more. The V gene is TRBV20-1, the J gene TRBJ1-5; TRBD1 aligns across 7 bases. V lost 1 base, J lost 4 bases, and 10 bases stayed unmatched. There are 16 residues in the CDR3. CDR1 is DFQATT and CDR2 is SNEGSKA in the germline V gene (reference sequence). The CDR3 reads CSARVLQGLGNQPQHF. In nucleotides, the CDR3 is TGCAGTGCTAGAGTCCTACAGGGGCTGGGTAATCAGCCCCAGCATTTT.

This clonotype was observed at least ten times. This chain links TRBV5-4 with TRBJ1-2; 10 nucleotides agree with TRBD1. Germline V CDR1 and CDR2: SGHNT, YYREEE (reference sequence). The CDR3 covers 16 residues. The V and J ends lost 5 bases and 0 bases, in that order; junction bases with no gene match: 7. The chain's CDR3 is CASRRPGTGANYGYTF. CDR3 nucleotides: TGTGCCAGCAGACGCCCGGGGACAGGGGCTAACTATGGCTACACCTTC.

There are many counts of this clonotype. J is TRBJ2-5 and V is TRBV3-1, with TRBD1 as a possible D gene (6 bases). Per the germline V gene, CDR1 is LGHDT and CDR2 is YNNKEL (reference sequence). V lost 5 bases and J 3 bases, leaving 10 bases between the germline ends. The CDR3 extends over 13 amino acids. The CDR3 DNA sequence: TGTGCCAGCAGCAAGACAGGTGAAGAGACCCAGTACTTC. Protein sequence: CASSKTGEETQYF.

This clonotype has a count of ten or more. This chain joins TRBV7-2 and TRBJ2-2; no definite D call. The germline V gene encodes CDR1 SGHTA and CDR2 FQGNSA. This CDR3 comprises 13 residues. V lost 7 bases, J lost 1 base, and 7 bases lay in between. CDR3 residues: CASKGRNTGELFF. The CDR3 DNA is TGTGCCAGCAAGGGAAGGAACACCGGGGAGCTGTTTTTT.

This clonotype was observed at least ten times. The CDR3 coding sequence is TGTGCCAGCAGCTCGGACAGCTCTGGGGCCAACGTCCTGACTTTC. Protein: CASSSDSSGANVLTF. This chain joins TRBV7-2 and TRBJ2-6, with D possibly matching TRBD1 (6 bases). V dropped 4 bases and J dropped 0 bases, with 7 bases sitting between them. There are 15 residues in the CDR3. Germline CDR1 reads SGHTA; CDR2 reads FQGNSA.

This clonotype was recorded a few times. The J gene is TRBJ2-7, the V gene TRBV18; 8 nucleotides align to TRBD2. Germline V gene data show CDR1 as KGHSH and CDR2 as LQKENI. The V segment lost 6 bases and the J segment 0 bases; nucleotides outside the gene matches: 7. There are 15 residues in the CDR3. In DNA, the CDR3 is TGTGCCAGCTCGGCGACTAGCGCCTCCTCCTACGAGCAGTACTTC. It encodes CASSATSASSYEQYF.